This T cell receptor (beta chain) was identified during a study of cytomegalovirus exposure and HLA in healthy donors. From germline, CDR1 is MRHNA and CDR2 SNTAGT. Trimming shortened V by 3 bases and J by 4 bases, and 9 bases separated the two germline ends. This CDR3 contains 13 residues. The PCR was carried out with 60 Vbeta primers and 13 Jbeta primers. The repertoire was sequenced with immunoSEQ multiplex PCR; TCRdb's copy has only in-frame clones and lacks some. This table has around 170,000 clones, 65% to 80% appearing once. The genes are TRBV6-4 and TRBJ1-2, with unresolved D. This TCR was recovered from a woman in her 30s in good health and CMV-seropositive. Sequencing was performed on PBMCs. The CDR3 is CASSEVEGYGYTF. The CDR3 coding sequence is TGTGCCAGCAGTGAGGTTGAGGGCTATGGCTACACCTTC.